This is a list of T cell receptor beta chains from one sample in a study of response to subunit inactivated influenza vaccine. TCRdb re-called the RT-PCR reads with MiXCR, one entry per CDR3 protein. The sample consists of about 620,000 distinct CDR3 sequences, over 9.5% of them appearing once. The source was PBMCs from blood, collected on the day of vaccination. The receptors were sampled from a middle-aged man who received an inactivated influenza vaccine. CDR3s include the opening cysteine and the closing phenylalanine or tryptophan. D genes are given only for firm matches. Clone sizes are given selectively: once, few, many, or a class where the clone is expanded.

j_call d_call clone_size v_call cdr3_nt cdr3_aa
TRBJ1-4 NA few TRBV20-1 TGCAGTGCTATAACACGTGCGTCTAATGAAAAACTGTTTTTT CSAITRASNEKLFF
TRBJ2-1 TRBD2 NA TRBV5-1 TGCGCCAGCAGCTTGGAAGCGGGAGGTGAGCAGTTCTTC CASSLEAGGEQFF
TRBJ2-7 NA few TRBV7-9 TGTGCCAGCAGCTTGCCCGTTTCCTACGAGCAGTACTTC CASSLPVSYEQYF
TRBJ2-7 TRBD2 few TRBV20-1 TGCAGCACAATTGGGGATAGCGGGAGGATGGGGTACGAGCAGTACTTC CSTIGDSGRMGYEQYF
TRBJ1-2 TRBD1 NA TRBV12-3/TRBV12-4 TGTGCCAGCAGTCAAACCAGGGGACAGGGGAAGGGCTACACCTTC CASSQTRGQGKGYTF
TRBJ2-3 NA many TRBV28 TGTGCCAGCAGCCCACAGGGTAGCACAGATACGCAGTATTTT CASSPQGSTDTQYF
TRBJ2-1 TRBD2 many TRBV7-2 TGTGCCAGCAGCTTGGCCGGGACTAGCGAGGGCAATGAGCAGTTCTTC CASSLAGTSEGNEQFF
TRBJ2-2 TRBD2 few TRBV4-3 TGCGCCAGCAGCCATCGGCGGGAGCGCAACACCGGGGAGCTGTTTTTT CASSHRRERNTGELFF
TRBJ2-1 TRBD1 few TRBV5-1 TGCGCCAGCAGCCCTGGACAGGGTGGCGATGAGCAGTTCTTC CASSPGQGGDEQFF
TRBJ2-2 NA NA TRBV7-8 TGTGCCAGGAGCCCGACGAACACCGGGGAGCTGTTTTTT CARSPTNTGELFF
TRBJ1-1 TRBD1 NA TRBV20-1 TGCAGTGCCAACCCCACGACAGGGGGCTTAGGGGAAGCTTTCTTT CSANPTTGGLGEAFF
TRBJ2-6 NA few TRBV19 TGTGCCAGTAGTAGGGGGCTGGACTCTGGGGCCAACGTCCTGACTTTC CASSRGLDSGANVLTF
TRBJ2-1 TRBD2 few TRBV7-9 TGTGCCAGCAGCAGCGGGAGTTTCTACAATGAGCAGTTCTTC CASSSGSFYNEQFF
TRBJ2-1 TRBD1 few TRBV20-1 TGCAGTGCTAGCACAGGGGGTTGGGGTGAGCAGTTCTTC CSASTGGWGEQFF
TRBJ1-2 NA few TRBV4-3 TGCGCCAGCAGCCTGAGCGGGGCTGAGGGCTACACCTTC CASSLSGAEGYTF
TRBJ2-1 NA NA TRBV11-2 TGTGCCAGCACCAAACCCGGGTTACAATACAATGAGCAGTTCTTC CASTKPGLQYNEQFF
TRBJ2-3 NA few TRBV24-1 TGTGCCACCCAAAAAGGGCCCAACACAGATACGCAGTATTTT CATQKGPNTDTQYF
TRBJ1-5 NA many TRBV20-1 TGCAGTGCTAGAGTGTCGGGAAGGGATCAGCCCCAGCATTTT CSARVSGRDQPQHF
TRBJ2-7 TRBD2 NA TRBV12-3/TRBV12-4 TGTGCCAGCAGGACTAGCGGGAGTCCCTACGAGCAGTACTTC CASRTSGSPYEQYF
TRBJ2-5 TRBD2 NA TRBV5-1 TGCGCCAGCAGCTTGGGGAGCGGGGTATTGGAGACCCAGTACTTC CASSLGSGVLETQYF
TRBJ2-1 NA NA TRBV7-9 TGTGCCAGCAGCTTAGCCGGTAGTAGCGAGCAGTTCTTC CASSLAGSSEQFF
TRBJ2-3 TRBD2 few TRBV4-2 TGTGCCAGCAGCCAATTCGCTTCCGCGGGGGGCACAGATACGCAGTATTTT CASSQFASAGGTDTQYF
TRBJ2-7 NA medium-sized TRBV29-1 TGCAGCGCCGCCAGCTCGTACGAGCAGTACTTC CSAASSYEQYF
TRBJ2-7 TRBD1 NA TRBV20-1 TGCATTGCTGCAGACTCCGGGACAGGGAGAGTCAGCGAGCAGTACTTC CIAADSGTGRVSEQYF
TRBJ2-1 TRBD1 NA TRBV5-1 TGCGCCAGCAGACCGGGACAGGGGTCCCTAAACGAGCAGTCCTTC CASRPGQGSLNEQSF
TRBJ2-3 TRBD1 NA TRBV29-1 TGCGGCGTTGCCCGGGACAGAGTCACAGATACGCAGTATTTT CGVARDRVTDTQYF
TRBJ2-1 NA few TRBV19 TGTGCCAGTAGGTTTGGGGGTAGGGGGAATGAGCAGTTCTTC CASRFGGRGNEQFF
TRBJ1-6 NA NA TRBV3-1 TGTGCCAGCAGCGTTGGTAATTCACCCCTCCACTTT CASSVGNSPLHF
TRBJ2-7 NA NA TRBV20-1 TGCAGTGCCCCGGAAGGCCCCTACGAGCAGTACTTC CSAPEGPYEQYF
TRBJ1-2 TRBD1 few TRBV11-2 TGTGCCAGCAGCTTAGGCACAGGGGGTTTCTATGGCTACACCTTC CASSLGTGGFYGYTF
TRBJ2-4 TRBD2 NA TRBV12-3/TRBV12-4 TGTGCCAGCAGTTTAGCGGGTTTGGCTAGCGGGAGGTACATTCAGTACTTC CASSLAGLASGRYIQYF
TRBJ2-6 TRBD2 NA TRBV5-1 TGCGCCAGCAGCTTGGAGGGAGGGCCGTCTGGGGCCAACGTCCTGACTTTC CASSLEGGPSGANVLTF
TRBJ2-1 TRBD2 NA TRBV20-1 TGCAGTGCTAGTTCCGGGACTAGCGGGATAAATGAGCAGTTCTTC CSASSGTSGINEQFF
TRBJ1-2 NA few TRBV5-1 TGCGCCAGCAGCTTGGCCGGCAGGGCTGCCTATGGCTACACCTTC CASSLAGRAAYGYTF
TRBJ2-2 TRBD2 NA TRBV10-1 TGCGCCAAACGTAGCGGGGGGGCCTGGAACACCGGGGAGCTGTTTTTT CAKRSGGAWNTGELFF
TRBJ1-2 NA NA TRBV19 TGTGCCAGTAGTATCGGCCATACTAACTATGGCTACACCTTC CASSIGHTNYGYTF
TRBJ2-3 NA NA TRBV10-3 TGTGCCATCAGTGAGGTCGGAACTTCACCCACAGATACGCAGTATTTT CAISEVGTSPTDTQYF
TRBJ1-2 TRBD1 few TRBV5-1 TGCGCCAGCAGCGAAACAGGGGGCGCTGGATATGGCTACACCTTC CASSETGGAGYGYTF
TRBJ2-2 TRBD1 NA TRBV7-8 TGTGCCAGCAGCTTAAGAGGGACAGGGTCAACCTTCTCCGGGGAGCTGTTTTTT CASSLRGTGSTFSGELFF
TRBJ2-1 NA many TRBV12-3/TRBV12-4 TGTGCCAGCAGTTTAGACGGGGGCGAGCAGTTCTTC CASSLDGGEQFF
TRBJ2-1 NA few TRBV29-1 TGCAGCGTGGAGGATTTTTCCTCGTCCAATGAGCAGTTCTTC CSVEDFSSSNEQFF
TRBJ2-5 TRBD1 few TRBV7-2 TGTGCCAGCAGCTTAGTCGCCTGGACAGGGGGCCGAGTCCAAGAGACCCAGTACTTC CASSLVAWTGGRVQETQYF
TRBJ1-4 NA NA TRBV7-9 TGTGCCAGCAGCCGATACTTCGGGCAGCTTAATGAAAAACTGTTTTTT CASSRYFGQLNEKLFF
TRBJ1-3 NA few TRBV29-1 TGCAGCGTTGCAAGGGGCTCTGGAAACACCATATATTTT CSVARGSGNTIYF
TRBJ2-5 TRBD2 NA TRBV12-3/TRBV12-4 TGTGCCAGCAGTTTTAGGGTAGGACTAGCGGGAGGTGGAGAGACCCAGTACTTC CASSFRVGLAGGGETQYF
TRBJ2-7 TRBD2 NA TRBV11-2 TGTGCCAGCAGAATAGCGGGGTGGGACGAGCAGTACTTC CASRIAGWDEQYF
TRBJ1-5 NA many TRBV20-1 TGCAGTGCTTCCATGACGGACATCGGCAATCAGCCCCAGCATTTT CSASMTDIGNQPQHF
TRBJ1-2 NA many TRBV20-1 TGCAGTGCTAGCCGGAGCGACTCCTATGGCTACACCTTC CSASRSDSYGYTF